These 23 T cell receptor beta chains came from one sample sequenced in a study of cytomegalovirus exposure and HLA in healthy donors. Amplification used 60 Vbeta primers and 13 Jbeta primers. Clones were sequenced by immunoSEQ multiplex PCR, and TCRdb holds only the in-frame ones, with some missing. Its table lists under 65,000 clones. Sequenced input: PBMCs. The receptors come from a woman between 35 and 50 years old in good health and CMV-seronegative.

V usage is TRBV14 and J usage is TRBJ2-1; 7 bases line up with TRBD1. This CDR3 is 15 amino acids long. Germline CDR1 and CDR2: SGHDN and FVKESK. The junction had 10 bases not matched to a gene; V was cut back by 4 bases and J by 7 bases. For the CDR3, the DNA is TGTGCCAGCAGCCGCGTACTACAGGGGAGAAATGAGCAGTTCTTC. Protein sequence: CASSRVLQGRNEQFF.

Here the CDR3 reads CASSPPYIHTEAFF. For the CDR3, the DNA is TGTGCCAGCAGCCCTCCTTACATCCACACTGAAGCTTTCTTT. This rearrangement joins TRBV28 to TRBJ1-1, with D unresolved. Germline CDR1 is MDHEN and CDR2 is SYDVKM. Trimming took 6 bases from V and 3 from J, leaving 14 bases between them. CDR3 size: 14 residues.

V is TRBV18 and J is TRBJ2-5; D is possibly TRBD2 (5 bases). CDR1 is KGHSH and CDR2 is LQKENI in the germline V gene. Trimming took off 0 bases at V and 7 bases at J, with 18 bases between the two ends. The CDR3 is 16 amino acids. The CDR3 nucleotides read TGTGCCAGCTCACCACCGCTGTTGGGAACTGAGGGGACCCAGTACTTC. Its translation is CASSPPLLGTEGTQYF.

This chain uses TRBV19 with TRBJ2-7; D is possibly TRBD1 (6 bases). The CDR3 covers 14 residues. The germline V gene encodes CDR1 LNHDA and CDR2 SQIVND (reference sequence). With 4 bases removed from V and 3 bases from J, the gap between germline ends came to 13 bases. The CDR3 DNA sequence: TGTGCCAGTAGTAGGGGGACAATCGGCTACGAGCAGTACTTC. The encoded protein is CASSRGTIGYEQYF.

The V gene is TRBV7-2, the J gene TRBJ2-3, with D perhaps TRBD2 (6 bases). The CDR3 contains 15 residues. Germline lookup yields CDR1 SGHTA and CDR2 FQGNSA. V lost 4 bases and J 0 bases, leaving 11 bases between the germline ends. The CDR3 coding sequence is TGTGCCAGCAGCTCCACCGGGACTAGCACAGATACGCAGTATTTT. Its protein is CASSSTGTSTDTQYF. Full variable domain (outside the CDR3, taken from reference TRBV7-2 and TRBJ2-3): GAGVSQSPSNKVTEKGKDVELRCDPISGHTALYWYRQSLGQGLEFLIYFQGNSAPDKSGLPSDRFSAERTGGSVSTLTIQRTQQEDSAVYLCASSSTGTSTDTQYFGPGTRLTVL.

The chain uses TRBV5-1 and TRBJ1-1; perhaps TRBD1 as D (5 bases). CDR1 and CDR2 (germline): SGHRS, YFSETQ. The CDR3 has 15 amino acids. The V end was cut by 4 bases, the J end by 5 bases, with 18 bases between. CDR3 protein: CASSPERGRGTEAFF. The CDR3 DNA reads TGCGCCAGCAGCCCGGAGCGGGGCCGGGGAACTGAAGCTTTCTTT.

Remarks on this clone: At one of its ends the junction is not consistent with the germline gene, which may arise from a read error. The chain combines TRBV9 with TRBJ2-7, with D possibly matching TRBD2 (6 bases). The CDR3 is 15 amino acids. In germline, CDR1 is SGDLS, CDR2 YYNGEE. The CDR3 sequence is CASSVAGDFSYEQYF. In DNA form, the CDR3 reads TGTGCCAGTAGCGTAGCTGGGGACTTCTCCTACGAGCAGTACTTC.

This rearrangement joins TRBV28 to TRBJ1-2; D unresolved. The germline V and J ends were trimmed by 6 bases and 4 bases, with 15 bases remaining between them. The CDR3 consists of 14 residues. Germline V gene data show CDR1 as MDHEN and CDR2 as SYDVKM. DNA of the CDR3: TGTGCCAGCAGGCCCTGGTCCCTCGGCTATGGCTACACCTTC. Encoded protein: CASRPWSLGYGYTF.

The chain couples TRBV7-2 to TRBJ1-3; D is ambiguous. Germline loops: CDR1 SGHTA, CDR2 FQGNSA. The CDR3 is 13 amino acids. Between the trimmed V and J ends, which lost 1 base and 7 bases, there was a span of 8 bases. The CDR3 here is CASSLGLGNTIYF. The DNA for the CDR3 is TGTGCCAGCAGCTTAGGTCTCGGGAACACCATATATTTT.

The V call is TRBV19, the J call TRBJ1-5, with 9 bases lining up with TRBD1. The CDR3 has 15 residues. V lost 10 bases to trimming and J lost 7 bases; unmatched junction nucleotides: 14. Germline lookup yields CDR1 LNHDA and CDR2 SQIVND (reference sequence). CDR3 residues: CATGGGQGLTQPQHF. As DNA, the CDR3 is TGTGCCACCGGGGGGGGACAGGGACTCACCCAGCCCCAGCATTTT.

CDR3 residues: CASSLPPGEEQYF. CDR3 nucleotides: TGTGCCAGCAGCTTACCCCCGGGAGAGGAGCAGTACTTC. The genes are TRBV5-6 and TRBJ2-7; possible D gene TRBD2, 6 bases. Germline V lookup: CDR1 SGHDT, CDR2 YYEEEE. CDR3 length: 13 amino acids. The V gene lost 2 bases and the J gene lost 7 bases, with 13 bases spanning the gap.

V usage is TRBV19 and J usage is TRBJ2-6; 9 bases line up with TRBD1. Germline V lookup: CDR1 LNHDA, CDR2 SQIVND (reference sequence). The CDR3 sequence is 17 residues long. The DNA of the CDR3 is TGTGCGAGCACCCGGGGGACAGGGTTCTCTGGGGCCAACGTCCTGACTTTC. It is translated as CASTRGTGFSGANVLTF. Combining the CDR3 with reference TRBV19 and TRBJ2-6 gives the whole variable domain DGGITQSPKYLFRKEGQNVTLSCEQNLNHDAMYWYRQDPGQGLRLIYYSQIVNDFQKGDIAEGYSVSREKKESFPLTVTSAQKNPTAFYLCASTRGTGFSGANVLTFGAGSRLTVL.

The chain is built from TRBV30 and TRBJ2-7; 7 nucleotides agree with TRBD1. Trimming removed 5 bases from V and 5 bases from J; junction bases left unmatched: 6. CDR1 GTSNPN and CDR2 SVGIG come from the germline V gene (reference sequence). This CDR3 spans 12 amino acids. CDR3 in amino acids: CAWRQGINEQYF. CDR3 sequence (DNA): TGTGCCTGGCGACAGGGCATCAACGAGCAGTACTTC.

The chain carries TRBV30 and TRBJ2-5; 7 bases match TRBD1. V gave up 4 bases and J gave up 7 bases; unmatched junction bases: 6. CDR3 length: 12 residues. Germline V gives CDR1 GTSNPN, CDR2 SVGIG (reference sequence). The CDR3 is CAWTPGQRTQYF. The DNA for the CDR3 is TGTGCCTGGACCCCGGGACAGCGGACCCAGTACTTC.

The chain is built from TRBV28 and TRBJ1-4; 8 bases align to TRBD1. V lost 4 bases and J lost 3; bases outside the gene matches: 7. This CDR3 region has 16 residues. Germline V gives CDR1 MDHEN, CDR2 SYDVKM. The DNA of the CDR3 is TGTGCCAGCAGTTCCCCCGGACAGGGATCTAATGAAAAACTGTTTTTT. Amino acid sequence: CASSSPGQGSNEKLFF.

The chain carries TRBV25-1 and TRBJ1-1, with D maybe TRBD1 (5 bases). Germline V gives CDR1 MGHDK, CDR2 SYGVNS. CDR3 length: 14 residues. V lost 1 base and J lost 6, with 12 bases in between. CDR3 residues: CASSEWGGRPEAFF. CDR3 DNA sequence: TGTGCCAGCAGTGAATGGGGGGGAAGGCCTGAAGCTTTCTTT.

The V call is TRBV30, the J call TRBJ1-6; perhaps TRBD1 as D (5 bases). The CDR3 contains 17 residues. Germline assignment: CDR1 GTSNPN and CDR2 SVGIG (reference sequence). Trimming removed 4 bases at V and 7 bases at J, with 23 bases between. The CDR3 DNA is TGTGCCTGGACAAAGAACCTGGGGCAGGAAGGAAATTCACCCCTCCACTTT. It encodes CAWTKNLGQEGNSPLHF. The full variable domain, its missing parts supplied by reference TRBV30 and TRBJ1-6, is SQTIHQWPATLVQPVGSPLSLECTVEGTSNPNLYWYRQAAGRGLQLLFYSVGIGQISSEVPQNLSASRPQDRQFILSSKKLLLSDSGFYLCAWTKNLGQEGNSPLHFGNGTRLTVT.

V gene TRBV28 combines with J gene TRBJ2-2; 9 bases fit TRBD2. The germline gives CDR1 MDHEN, CDR2 SYDVKM. The CDR3 is 18 residues long. Trimming cost V 2 bases and J 0 bases; bases outside gene matches: 7. The CDR3 region has the DNA TGTGCCAGCAGTTTAGTGTCTAGCGGGAACCCGAACACCGGGGAGCTGTTTTTT. Translated: CASSLVSSGNPNTGELFF.

The V and J genes are TRBV6-4 and TRBJ2-2; TRBD1 might be the D (5 bases). CDR3 length equals 14 residues. Germline-derived CDR1 and CDR2 are MRHNA and SNTAGT. V dropped 4 bases and J dropped 4 bases, with 10 bases sitting between them. The CDR3 DNA reads TGTGCCAGCAGTGGACAGCTAGGCACCGGGGAGCTGTTTTTT. It is translated as CASSGQLGTGELFF.

The chain employs TRBV16 and TRBJ2-5, with a possible D match to TRBD1 (5 bases). Germline loops: CDR1 KGHSY, CDR2 FQNENV. Trimming shortened V by 1 base and J by 0 bases, and 9 bases separated the two germline ends. The CDR3 covers 15 residues. The CDR3 DNA reads as TGTGCCAGCAGCCAATTCTTCAGGGACCAAGAGACCCAGTACTTC. Translation gives CASSQFFRDQETQYF.

CDR3 DNA: TGTGCCAGCTCACCGGACAGCTATAATTCACCCCTCCACTTT. Amino acid sequence: CASSPDSYNSPLHF. This chain joins TRBV18 and TRBJ1-6; weak D call: TRBD1 (6 bases). In germline, CDR1 is KGHSH, CDR2 LQKENI. Between the trimmed V and J ends, which lost 3 bases and 3 bases, there was a span of 6 bases. The CDR3 has 14 amino acids.

The V and J genes are TRBV18 and TRBJ1-2; D gene unclear. This CDR3 spans 13 amino acids. With 3 bases removed from V and 7 bases from J, the gap between germline ends came to 12 bases. Germline values: CDR1 KGHSH, CDR2 LQKENI. DNA of the CDR3: TGTGCCAGCTCACCTGAGCCGGGATCTGGCTACACCTTC. This translates into CASSPEPGSGYTF. Based on the CDR3 plus reference TRBV18 and TRBJ1-2, the full variable domain is NAGVMQNPRHLVRRRGQEARLRCSPMKGHSHVYWYRQLPEEGLKFMVYLQKENIIDESGMPKERFSAEFPKEGPSILRIQQVVRGDSAAYFCASSPEPGSGYTFGSGTRLTVV.

V is TRBV29-1 and J is TRBJ1-1, with D perhaps TRBD1 (5 bases). In germline, CDR1 is SQVTM, CDR2 ANQGSEA. This CDR3 is 13 amino acids long. Trimming took off 4 bases at V and 5 bases at J, with 14 bases between the two ends. DNA for the CDR3: TGCAGCGTTGGGGGCCAGGGTGGTACTGAAGCTTTCTTT. Its protein is CSVGGQGGTEAFF.